The present T cell receptor (beta chain) was sequenced within a study of early stage breast cancer tumors. Overall study: Samples were sequenced at approximately 9.5-fold average coverage.

Deletions cut 8 bases from V and 2 bases from J, with 8 bases between. The CDR3 totals 12 residues. Looked up from germline, CDR1 is SNHLY and CDR2 is FYNNEI. This table comes from immunoSEQ multiplex PCR, and its TCRdb copy is limited to in-frame clones, with some not included. Here the sample spans about 51,000 clones, roughly 73% being singletons. With regard to this clone: What it binds is not known.

Whole-study findings and limits: Commonly generated sequences made up most enriched TCRB sequences shared between patients. Compared with adjacent normal breast, tumors showed about 2.5-fold denser, more clonal T cells.

The gene calls are TRBV2 and TRBJ2-3; D is undetermined. The specimen sequenced was blood. This sequence was found in a person aged 35-49 years with breast cancer. CDR3 region: CASQRITDTQYF. In nucleotides, the CDR3 is TGTGCCAGCCAACGCATCACAGATACGCAGTATTTT. The variable domain in full, completed from reference TRBV2 and TRBJ2-3, reads EPEVTQTPSHQVTQMGQEVILRCVPISNHLYFYWYRQILGQKVEFLVSFYNNEISEKSEIFDDQFSVERPDGSNFTLKIRSTKLEDSAMYFCASQRITDTQYFGPGTRLTVL.